This TCR beta chain comes out of a study of cytomegalovirus exposure and HLA in healthy donors (dated by TCRdb to 2017 to 2019). Regarding the research as a whole: The 666 repertoires of the first cohort and the 120 validation repertoires were produced on the same platform, according to a later analysis. To predict cytomegalovirus infection status, the study combined high-throughput TCR immunosequencing, statistical association of individual TCRs with disease status, and machine learning. The aim of the study was to test whether cataloging public T cell receptors could identify signatures of past pathogen exposure. Besides the first cohort of roughly 660 subjects, a separate validation cohort made up of 120 different subjects was used. Points the paper makes about the study in general: A later analysis had no HLA typing for the validation cohort, so co-occurrence there was scored across all 110 or so repertoires. Three of the identified cytomegalovirus-associated TCR beta chains were confirmed in vitro to be specific for cytomegalovirus antigens. Cytomegalovirus status was reported to be diagnosed by the classifier with high specificity and sensitivity in both the original and validation cohorts. Across donors, most TCR sequences were observed very rarely, whereas some public TCRs were present in many individuals. The study gave a list of under 200 TCR beta chains associated with cytomegalovirus. Subsequent analysis determined that TCRs grouped into clusters in the first cohort also showed a tendency toward co-occurrence across the 90 to 150 validation repertoires, and 90% to 95% of cluster scores exceeded 0. The authors suggested that the approach could potentially be extended to other disease states and immunological phenotypes.

A remark on this clone: Its antigen target is currently unknown. No much larger clonotype is one base removed from it; base qualities were not supplied.

V and J are trimmed by 4 bases and 2 bases, and the gene matches miss 5 bases of the junction. Including cysteine and phenylalanine, the CDR3 has 15 amino acids. Just the 45-base CDR3 DNA is kept, in frame starting at base 1. From a lookup of the germline V gene, CDR1 and CDR2 are SGHDT and YYEEEE. Library creation used the immunoSEQ multiplex PCR assay. The study's processing was this. A statistical classification framework was built to diagnose cytomegalovirus status from the catalog of TCR beta chain sequences. Drawn from immuneACCESS, this table holds only the in-frame rearrangements with V and J called that TCRdb kept. Clones are partly lost; checked studies trace under half to an unresolved V gene and leave the rest unexplained. That table is the source of V, J and clone size, and D and trimming were worked out from the DNA. This sample has about 150,000 clones in its table, and more than 70% of those were observed once. The biggest ten clones account for approximately 2% of the sample.

Donors formed part of the validation cohort, which comprised some 120 subjects and was distinct from the first cohort of under 850 subjects. Sequencing was carried out using PBMCs. The receptor's source is a human donor in good health. In this chain, TRBV5-6 is recombined with TRBJ1-5, and 8 bases in between align with TRBD1. The nucleotide sequence is TGTGCCAGCAGCGTCGGACAGGGAGGCAATCAGCCCCAGCATTTT. Translated, it reads CASSVGQGGNQPQHF.